One and the same sample provided the 21 T cell receptor beta chains below, sequenced in a study of blood T cell repertoires in COVID-19. Profiling relied on immunoSEQ multiplex PCR, and the TCRdb table lists in-frame clones only, not all of them. The repertoire holds tens of thousands of clones, with around 84% as singletons. Sequencing was carried out using peripheral blood. The receptors were sampled from a man between 50 and 59 years old with active COVID-19.

This rearrangement joins TRBV11-3 to TRBJ2-1; D possibly corresponds to TRBD2 (5 bases). The germline CDR1 and CDR2 sequences are SGHNT and YENEEA. V was clipped by 0 bases and J by 6 bases, with 12 bases between them. CDR3 length equals 15 residues. CDR3 protein: CASSLDGGFGNEQFF. DNA of the CDR3: TGTGCCAGCAGCTTAGATGGCGGGTTCGGCAATGAGCAGTTCTTC. The full variable domain, completed using reference TRBV11-3 and TRBJ2-1, is EAGVVQSPRYKIIEKKQPVAFWCNPISGHNTLYWYLQNLGQGPELLIRYENEEAVDDSQLPKDRFSAERLKGVDSTLKIQPAELGDSAVYLCASSLDGGFGNEQFFGPGTRLTVL.

The CDR3 bases are TGTGCCAGCAGCTTACCCTCGGGACAGGGTCCCTTGAGGCGGACCCAGTACTTC. Amino acid sequence: CASSLPSGQGPLRRTQYF. The chain uses TRBV12-1 and TRBJ2-5; the table's D call, TRBD1, was not checked against the DNA. TRBV12-1 is tagged as a pseudogene. This CDR3 is 18 amino acids long.

The J gene is TRBJ1-2, the V gene TRBV19; D is ambiguous. Germline-derived CDR1 and CDR2 are LNHDA and SQIVND (reference sequence). The V end was cut by 7 bases, the J end by 7 bases, with 13 bases between. The CDR3 has 12 residues. The CDR3: CASTSGSFGYTF. The CDR3 coding sequence is TGTGCCAGTACATCAGGATCGTTTGGCTACACCTTC.

The chain has TRBV7-3 and TRBJ1-5; D gene unclear. Germline V CDR1 and CDR2: SGHTA, FQGTGA. There are 18 residues in the CDR3. Deletions cut 3 bases from V and 0 bases from J, with 18 bases between. CDR3 residues: CASSFWTEARYSNQPQHF. The CDR3 DNA reads as TGTGCCAGCAGCTTTTGGACTGAAGCGAGATATAGCAATCAGCCCCAGCATTTT.

DNA for the CDR3: TGTGCCAGCAGCTTAGTTGCGCCAACCCATGCCGATCACAAAAACATTCAGTACTTC. Translated, it gives CASSLVAPTHADHKNIQYF. The chain links TRBV7-2 to TRBJ2-4; D uncertain. CDR1 and CDR2 from the germline V gene are SGHTA and FQGNSA. The CDR3 spans 19 residues. Trimming cost V 1 base and J 3 bases, with 22 bases left between them.

The V and J genes are TRBV7-2 and TRBJ2-1, with unresolved D. The CDR3 runs to 15 residues. With 5 bases removed from V and 3 bases from J, the gap between germline ends came to 14 bases. CDR1 is SGHTA and CDR2 is FQGNSA in the germline V gene. This CDR3 is CASSPLGQFYNEQFF. The CDR3 DNA reads TGTGCCAGCAGCCCGCTTGGGCAGTTCTACAATGAGCAGTTCTTC.

The chain couples TRBV9 to TRBJ2-2; D ambiguous. Germline CDR1 is SGDLS and CDR2 is YYNGEE. Trimming removed 0 bases from V and 8 bases from J, with 8 bases in between. CDR3 length: 13 residues. The DNA for the CDR3 is TGTGCCAGCAGCGTAGCTCCCGGGGGGGAGCTGTTTTTT. As protein: CASSVAPGGELFF.

The V call is TRBV4-3, the J call TRBJ1-4, with 12 bases lining up with TRBD1. V was pared by 3 bases and J by 2 bases, with 4 bases of the junction left unmatched. The germline V gene has CDR1 LGHNA and CDR2 YSLEER. The CDR3 runs 17 residues. The CDR3 sequence is CASSQGQGARTNEKLFF. CDR3 DNA: TGCGCCAGCAGCCAGGGACAGGGGGCGCGGACTAATGAAAAACTGTTTTTT.

The CDR3 DNA sequence: TGTGCCAGCAGTCATACCCGACAGGCCCAAGAGACCCAGTACTTC. Amino acids: CASSHTRQAQETQYF. The J gene is TRBJ2-5, the V gene TRBV7-9, with D possibly matching TRBD1 (6 bases). The V gene lost 6 bases and the J gene lost 1 base, with 15 bases spanning the gap. From germline, CDR1 is SEHNR and CDR2 FQNEAQ (reference sequence). This CDR3 contains 15 residues. The entire variable domain, with the rest obtained from reference TRBV7-9 and TRBJ2-5, is as follows: DTGVSQNPRHKITKRGQNVTFRCDPISEHNRLYWYRQTLGQGPEFLTYFQNEAQLEKSRLLSDRFSAERPKGSFSTLEIQRTEQGDSAMYLCASSHTRQAQETQYFGPGTRLLVL.

This chain uses TRBV6-4 with TRBJ2-7; TRBD1 is a possible D gene (6 bases). CDR1 MRHNA and CDR2 SNTAGT come from the germline V gene. The CDR3 has 14 amino acids. Trimming removed 8 bases from V and 0 bases from J, with 14 bases in between. The chain's CDR3 is CASVQQGCSYEQYF. CDR3 in DNA: TGTGCCAGCGTACAACAGGGATGCTCCTACGAGCAGTACTTC.

V gene TRBV7-2 combines with J gene TRBJ2-7; 9 bases align to TRBD2. With V trimmed by 1 base and J by 6 bases, 7 bases remained unmatched. The CDR3 has 15 amino acids. Germline-derived CDR1 and CDR2 are SGHTA and FQGNSA. This CDR3 is CASSLEGTSWAEQYF. DNA of the CDR3: TGTGCCAGCAGCTTAGAAGGGACTAGCTGGGCCGAGCAGTACTTC.

This clone was seen a single time. This chain connects TRBV6-5 to TRBJ1-2; tentatively, D is TRBD1 (5 bases). CDR3 size: 13 residues. Germline CDR1 and CDR2: MNHEY and SVGAGI. Trimming shortened V by 6 bases and J by 7 bases, and 15 bases separated the two germline ends. The CDR3 spells CASSPVQGSGYTF. The CDR3 nucleotides are TGTGCCAGCAGCCCAGTTCAGGGAAGTGGCTACACCTTC.

The rearrangement uses TRBV3-1 (or the pseudogene TRBV3-2) and TRBJ2-3, with D perhaps TRBD2 (7 bases). V was cut by 4 bases and J by 3 bases, with 14 bases left in between. The CDR3 runs to 15 residues. Germline V gene data show CDR1 as LGHDT and CDR2 as YNNKEL (reference sequence). The DNA for the CDR3 is TGTGCCAGCAGCCGGGTGGGGGGGGCGACAGATACGCAGTATTTT. It encodes CASSRVGGATDTQYF.

V and J are TRBV5-1 and TRBJ2-3; TRBD2 matches at 11 bases. J lost 0 bases, V lost 1 base, and 7 bases had no gene match. Germline V CDR1 and CDR2: SGHRS, YFSETQ. The CDR3 totals 18 residues. CDR3 sequence: CASSLHITSGSSTDTQYF. CDR3 sequence (DNA): TGCGCCAGCAGCTTGCATATTACTAGCGGGAGTAGCACAGATACGCAGTATTTT.

The rearrangement uses TRBV24-1 and TRBJ2-1; the D is unclear. The germline V gene encodes CDR1 KGHDR and CDR2 SFDVKD. The CDR3 length is 15 residues. V was trimmed by 3 bases and J by 0 bases, leaving 8 bases between them. CDR3 nucleotides: TGTGCCACCAGTGATATGTGGAGCTCCTACAATGAGCAGTTCTTC. It encodes CATSDMWSSYNEQFF.

The chain combines TRBV5-1 with TRBJ2-5, with a possible D match to TRBD2 (6 bases). V lost 5 bases to trimming and J lost 2 bases, with 7 bases between them. The germline V gene has CDR1 SGHRS and CDR2 YFSETQ. The CDR3 runs to 12 residues. The CDR3 DNA follows: TGCGCCAGCAGGGGACTGCAAGAGACCCAGTACTTC. Translation gives CASRGLQETQYF.

The gene calls are TRBV4-1 and TRBJ2-1; TRBD2 agrees at 9 bases. Germline V lookup: CDR1 MGHRA, CDR2 YSYEKL. The CDR3 is 14 residues long. The junction had 8 bases not matched to a gene; V was cut back by 6 bases and J by 8 bases. The CDR3 nucleotides read TGCGCCAGCAGGGGGACTAGCCGAGGGGATGAGCAGTTCTTC. Its translation: CASRGTSRGDEQFF.

The rearrangement joins TRBV6-2 or TRBV6-3 to TRBJ2-1; D is possibly TRBD1 (6 bases). Germline CDR1 is MNHEY and CDR2 is SVGEGT. V was pared by 5 bases and J by 6 bases, with 20 bases between. The length of the CDR3 is 16 residues. CDR3 region: CASSLATGLDVNEQFF. CDR3 in DNA: TGTGCCAGCAGTCTCGCCACAGGGTTGGATGTCAATGAGCAGTTCTTC.

The chain uses TRBV2 and TRBJ1-5; D gene ambiguous. Germline V lookup: CDR1 SNHLY, CDR2 FYNNEI. With 2 bases removed from V and 7 bases from J, the gap between germline ends came to 12 bases. The CDR3 sequence is 14 residues long. This CDR3 reads CASSEYKRGQPQHF. CDR3 bases: TGTGCCAGCAGTGAATATAAACGCGGGCAGCCCCAGCATTTT.

The CDR3 DNA is TGTGCCAGCAGTTACAGATCCGCAGGGGGCGAGGATGAGCAGTTCTTC. Translation: CASSYRSAGGEDEQFF. J is TRBJ2-1 and V is TRBV6-2 or TRBV6-3; 8 nucleotides match TRBD1. This CDR3 comprises 16 residues. Germline V CDR1 and CDR2: MNHEY, SVGEGT. V was clipped by 2 bases and J by 8 bases; unmatched bases: 11.

CDR3 residues: CASSPIRGTGNEKLFF. CDR3 sequence (DNA): TGTGCCAGCAGTCCGATTAGGGGGACAGGCAACGAAAAACTGTTTTTT. The chain links TRBV25-1 to TRBJ1-4, with 8 bases aligning to TRBD1. With V trimmed by 5 bases and J by 8 bases, 13 bases remained unmatched. There are 16 residues in the CDR3. CDR1 is MGHDK, CDR2 SYGVNS, per germline.